The 2 T cell receptor beta chains reported below all come from one sample, sequenced in a study of T cells after yellow fever vaccination. TCRdb used MiXCR to reprocess the 5' RACE reads, holding one entry per CDR3 protein. The profile shows 600,000 to 750,000 distinct CDR3 sequences, roughly 12% of them singletons. Sequences were derived from PBMCs, sampled on the day of the yellow fever booster vaccination. All receptors derive from a man aged 30-40 years who received the YFV17D yellow fever vaccine.

This clonotype was picked up a small number of times. DNA of the CDR3: TGCAGCGTTGATAGGGGGGGGGAGGTAACAGATACGCAGTATTTT. It translates to CSVDRGGEVTDTQYF. The chain combines TRBV29-1 with TRBJ2-3, with D possibly TRBD2 on 7 matching bases. Germline V gene lookup returns CDR1 SQVTM and CDR2 ANQGSEA. CDR3 length: 15 amino acids. The ends were cut back, 3 bases at V and 3 bases at J, with 16 bases in the middle.

This chain joins TRBV11-1 and TRBJ2-1; 8 positions match TRBD2. The germline V gene has CDR1 SGHAT and CDR2 FQDESV (reference sequence). The CDR3 runs 18 residues. The junction had 14 bases not matched to a gene; V was cut back by 1 base and J by 6 bases. CDR3 sequence: CASSLVIRGLAGPNEQFF. Written as DNA, the CDR3 is TGTGCCAGCAGCTTAGTTATTAGGGGGTTAGCGGGGCCCAATGAGCAGTTCTTC.